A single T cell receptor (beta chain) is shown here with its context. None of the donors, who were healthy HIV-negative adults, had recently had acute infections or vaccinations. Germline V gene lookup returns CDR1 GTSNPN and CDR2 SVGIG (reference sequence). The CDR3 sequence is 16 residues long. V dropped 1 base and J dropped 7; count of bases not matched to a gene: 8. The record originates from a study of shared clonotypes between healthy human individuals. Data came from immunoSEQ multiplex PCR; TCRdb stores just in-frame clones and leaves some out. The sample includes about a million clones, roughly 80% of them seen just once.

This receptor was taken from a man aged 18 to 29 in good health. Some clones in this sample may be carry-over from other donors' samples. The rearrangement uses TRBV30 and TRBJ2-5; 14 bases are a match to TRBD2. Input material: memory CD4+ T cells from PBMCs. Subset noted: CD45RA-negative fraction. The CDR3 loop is CAWSDGTSGRGVTQYF. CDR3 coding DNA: TGTGCCTGGAGTGACGGGACTAGCGGGAGAGGGGTGACCCAGTACTTC.